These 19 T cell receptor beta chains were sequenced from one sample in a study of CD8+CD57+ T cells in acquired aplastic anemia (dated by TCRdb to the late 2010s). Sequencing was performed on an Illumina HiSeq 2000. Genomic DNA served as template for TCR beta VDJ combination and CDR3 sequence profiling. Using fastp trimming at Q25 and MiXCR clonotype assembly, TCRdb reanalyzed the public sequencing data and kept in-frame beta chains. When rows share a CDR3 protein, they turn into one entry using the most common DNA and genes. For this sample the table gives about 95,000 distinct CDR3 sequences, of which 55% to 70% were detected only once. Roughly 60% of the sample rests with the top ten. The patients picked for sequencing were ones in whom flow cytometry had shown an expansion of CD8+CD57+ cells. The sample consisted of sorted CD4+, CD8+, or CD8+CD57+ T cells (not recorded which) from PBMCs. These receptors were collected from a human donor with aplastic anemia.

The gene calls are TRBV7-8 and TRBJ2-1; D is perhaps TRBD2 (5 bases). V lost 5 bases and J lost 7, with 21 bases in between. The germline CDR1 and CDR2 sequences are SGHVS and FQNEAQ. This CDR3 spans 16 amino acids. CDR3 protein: CASSQISDPSGNEQFF. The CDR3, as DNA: TGTGCCAGCAGCCAAATCAGCGACCCCTCGGGGAATGAGCAGTTCTTC.

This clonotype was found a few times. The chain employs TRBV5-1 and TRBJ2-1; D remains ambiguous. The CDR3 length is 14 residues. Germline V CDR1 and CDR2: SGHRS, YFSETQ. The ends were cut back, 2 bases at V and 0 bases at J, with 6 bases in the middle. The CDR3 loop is CASSLQSSYNEQFF. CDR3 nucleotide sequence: TGCGCCAGCAGCTTACAGAGCTCCTACAATGAGCAGTTCTTC.

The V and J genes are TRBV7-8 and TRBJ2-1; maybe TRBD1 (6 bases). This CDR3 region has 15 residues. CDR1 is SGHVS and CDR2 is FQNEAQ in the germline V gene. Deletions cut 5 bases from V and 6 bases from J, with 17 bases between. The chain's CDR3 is CASSRMGAVVNEQFF. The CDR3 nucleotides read TGTGCCAGCAGCCGGATGGGGGCCGTGGTCAATGAGCAGTTCTTC.

CDR3 residues: CASGGLAGYNEQFF. The CDR3 nucleotides are TGTGCGAGCGGGGGGCTAGCGGGATACAATGAGCAGTTCTTC. The gene calls are TRBV7-9 and TRBJ2-1, with 9 bases fitting TRBD2. The CDR3 loop spans 14 amino acids. The germline V gene encodes CDR1 SEHNR and CDR2 FQNEAQ (reference sequence).

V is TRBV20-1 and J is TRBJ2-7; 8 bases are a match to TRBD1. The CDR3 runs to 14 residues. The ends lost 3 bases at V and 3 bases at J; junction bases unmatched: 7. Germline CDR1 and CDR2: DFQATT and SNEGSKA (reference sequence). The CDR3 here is CSASGQGLGYEQYF. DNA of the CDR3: TGCAGTGCTAGTGGACAGGGTCTTGGCTACGAGCAGTACTTC.

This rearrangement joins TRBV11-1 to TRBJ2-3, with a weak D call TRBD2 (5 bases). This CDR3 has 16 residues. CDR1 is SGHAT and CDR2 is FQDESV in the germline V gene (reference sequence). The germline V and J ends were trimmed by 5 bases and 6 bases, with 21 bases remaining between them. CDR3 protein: CASSPRLTAATDTQYF. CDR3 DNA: TGTGCCAGCAGCCCACGACTAACAGCGGCCACCGATACGCAGTATTTT.

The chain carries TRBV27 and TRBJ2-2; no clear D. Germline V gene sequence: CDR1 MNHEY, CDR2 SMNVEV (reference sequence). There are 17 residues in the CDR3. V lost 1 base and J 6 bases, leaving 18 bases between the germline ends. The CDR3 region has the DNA TGTGCCAGCAGTTTATACCCCCCGCAGCAGAGGCCCGGGGAGCTGTTTTTT. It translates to CASSLYPPQQRPGELFF.

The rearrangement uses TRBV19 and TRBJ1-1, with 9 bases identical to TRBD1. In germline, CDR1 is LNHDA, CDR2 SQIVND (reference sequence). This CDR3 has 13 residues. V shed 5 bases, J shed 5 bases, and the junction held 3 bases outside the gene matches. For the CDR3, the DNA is TGTGCCAGTAGTTGGGACAGGGTGACTGAAGCTTTCTTT. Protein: CASSWDRVTEAFF. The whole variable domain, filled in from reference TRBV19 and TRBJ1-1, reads DGGITQSPKYLFRKEGQNVTLSCEQNLNHDAMYWYRQDPGQGLRLIYYSQIVNDFQKGDIAEGYSVSREKKESFPLTVTSAQKNPTAFYLCASSWDRVTEAFFGQGTRLTVV.

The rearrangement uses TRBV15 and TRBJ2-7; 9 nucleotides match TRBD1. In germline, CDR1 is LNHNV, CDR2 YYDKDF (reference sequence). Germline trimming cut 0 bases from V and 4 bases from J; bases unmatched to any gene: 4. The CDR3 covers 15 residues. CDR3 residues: CATSREGTGKYEQYF. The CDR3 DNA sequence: TGTGCCACCAGCAGAGAGGGGACAGGGAAATACGAGCAGTACTTC.

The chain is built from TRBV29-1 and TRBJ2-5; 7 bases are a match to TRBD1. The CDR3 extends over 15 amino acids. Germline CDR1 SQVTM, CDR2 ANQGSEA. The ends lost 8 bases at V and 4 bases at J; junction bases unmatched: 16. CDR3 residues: CSSSAAHRGGETQYF. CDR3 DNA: TGCAGCTCGTCGGCCGCTCACAGGGGCGGAGAGACCCAGTACTTC.

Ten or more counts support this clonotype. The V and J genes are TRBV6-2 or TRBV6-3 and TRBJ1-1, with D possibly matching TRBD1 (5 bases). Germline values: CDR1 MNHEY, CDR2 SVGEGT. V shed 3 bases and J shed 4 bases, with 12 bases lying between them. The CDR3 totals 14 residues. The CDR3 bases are TGTGCCAGCAGTTATCTGGGTGGGGGCACTGAAGCTTTCTTT. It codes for CASSYLGGGTEAFF.

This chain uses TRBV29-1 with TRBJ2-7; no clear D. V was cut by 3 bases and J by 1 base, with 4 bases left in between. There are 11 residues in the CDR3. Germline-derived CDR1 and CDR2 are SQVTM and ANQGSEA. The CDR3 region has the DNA TGCAGCGTTGAGGGTTCCTACGAGCAGTACTTC. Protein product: CSVEGSYEQYF.

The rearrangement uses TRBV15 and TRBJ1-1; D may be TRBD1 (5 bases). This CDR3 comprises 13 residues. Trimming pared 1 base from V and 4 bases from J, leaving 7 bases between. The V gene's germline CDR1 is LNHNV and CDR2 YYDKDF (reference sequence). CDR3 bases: TGTGCCACCAGCAGAGCGGGGGGCACTGAAGCTTTCTTT. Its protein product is CATSRAGGTEAFF. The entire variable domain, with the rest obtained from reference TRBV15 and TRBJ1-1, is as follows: DAMVIQNPRYQVTQFGKPVTLSCSQTLNHNVMYWYQQKSSQAPKLLFHYYDKDFNNEADTPDNFQSRRPNTSFCFLDIRSPGLGDTAMYLCATSRAGGTEAFFGQGTRLTVV.

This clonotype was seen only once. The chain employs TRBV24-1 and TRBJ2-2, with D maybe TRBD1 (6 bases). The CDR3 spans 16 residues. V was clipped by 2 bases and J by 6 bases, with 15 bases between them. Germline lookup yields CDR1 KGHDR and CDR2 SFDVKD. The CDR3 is CATSDSIRGSAGELFF. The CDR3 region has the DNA TGTGCCACCAGTGATTCGATCAGGGGAAGTGCCGGGGAGCTGTTTTTT.

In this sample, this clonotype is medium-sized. The CDR3 DNA reads as TGTGCCACCAGCAGCCGACTAGTAGGTGAGCAGTACTTC. Translated, it gives CATSSRLVGEQYF. The chain has TRBV15 and TRBJ2-7, with a possible D match to TRBD2 (6 bases). Germline loops: CDR1 LNHNV, CDR2 YYDKDF (reference sequence). The CDR3 has 13 residues. V lost 3 bases to trimming and J lost 7 bases, with 13 bases between them.

The CDR3 loop is CSVTDSTDYEQYF. DNA for the CDR3: TGCAGCGTGACGGACTCTACCGACTACGAGCAGTACTTC. The chain recombines TRBV29-1 with TRBJ2-7, with D possibly being TRBD2 (5 bases). The CDR3 length is 13 residues. V was shortened by 6 bases and J by 3 bases, with 15 bases between the two germline ends. From germline, CDR1 is SQVTM and CDR2 ANQGSEA.

For the CDR3, the DNA is TGTGCCAGTAGTATAGCCAGGGGGCTCAATCAGCCCCAGCATTTT. Residues: CASSIARGLNQPQHF. This chain connects TRBV19 to TRBJ1-5; 8 bases match TRBD1. The CDR3 has 15 residues. The V segment lost 1 base and the J segment 3 bases; nucleotides outside the gene matches: 2. Germline V gives CDR1 LNHDA, CDR2 SQIVND (reference sequence).

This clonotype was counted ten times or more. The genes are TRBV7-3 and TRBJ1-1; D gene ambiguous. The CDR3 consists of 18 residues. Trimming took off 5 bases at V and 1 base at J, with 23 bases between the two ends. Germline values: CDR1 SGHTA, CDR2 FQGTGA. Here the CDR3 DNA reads TGTGCCAGCAGCCCCACCCTACAGAGGCCAAAAAAGAACACTGAAGCTTTCTTT. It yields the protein CASSPTLQRPKKNTEAFF. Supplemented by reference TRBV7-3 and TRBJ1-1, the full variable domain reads GAGVSQTPSNKVTEKGKYVELRCDPISGHTALYWYRQSLGQGPEFLIYFQGTGAADDSGLPNDRFFAVRPEGSVSTLKIQRTERGDSAVYLCASSPTLQRPKKNTEAFFGQGTRLTVV.

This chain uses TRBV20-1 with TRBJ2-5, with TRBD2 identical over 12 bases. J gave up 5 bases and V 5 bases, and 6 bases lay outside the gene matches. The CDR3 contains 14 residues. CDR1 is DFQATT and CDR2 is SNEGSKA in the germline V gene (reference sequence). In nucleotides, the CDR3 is TGCAGTGCTCCTCTAGCGGGGGGGCCCGAGACCCAGTACTTC. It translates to CSAPLAGGPETQYF.